This T cell receptor (beta chain) was observed in a study of blood T cell repertoires in COVID-19. The overall study: Researchers got acute and convalescent COVID-19 samples from the United States, Italy and Spain. In each case, the material was cDNA or gDNA derived from T cells, B-cell-depleted T cells, or PBMCs.

Original data processing: Scientists estimated how many nucleated cells there were by amplifying reference gene primers. Assay used: immunoSEQ multiplex PCR; TCRdb lists only in-frame clones, some missing. The V and J calls and clone size are taken from that table; D and trimming were inferred from the DNA. Altogether about 260,000 clones are present, roughly 87% being singletons, with the ten largest covering about 0.7%. This CDR3 is 14 amino acids long. The V segment lost 5 bases and the J segment 3 bases; nucleotides outside the gene matches: 4. CDR1 SGHVS and CDR2 FQNEAQ come from the germline V gene.

This clonotype was obtained from a human donor in a cohort sampled during active COVID-19. Specimen: peripheral blood. V usage is TRBV7-8 and J usage is TRBJ1-1; 9 bases align to TRBD1. CDR3: CASSIDRGYTEAFF. CDR3 nucleotides: TGTGCCAGCAGCATAGACAGGGGGTACACTGAAGCTTTCTTT.